These 20 T cell receptor beta chains were sequenced from one sample in a study of T cells in Graves' hyperthyroidism and ophthalmopathy. There were TCR beta CDR3 regions amplified from RNA transcripts. The HTBI primer set served for first-round RT-PCR of the TCR CDR3. TCRdb analysed the multiplex PCR reads with MiXCR anew, one entry per CDR3 protein. The table records 480,000 or so distinct CDR3 sequences, approximately 48% of them present only once. The sample taken for sequencing was peripheral blood or thyroid tissue (not recorded which). These TCRs come from an adult woman with Graves' disease, either hyperthyroidism or ophthalmopathy (not recorded which).

This clonotype has ten or more counts. The chain links TRBV7-9 to TRBJ1-6; D might be TRBD1 (6 bases). The length of the CDR3 is 15 residues. Germline CDR1 is SEHNR and CDR2 is FQNEAQ (reference sequence). Trimming removed 3 bases from V and 6 bases from J, with 12 bases in between. CDR3 coding DNA: TGTGCCAGCAGCTTGGACAGCAGCCCTAATTCACCCCTCCACTTT. It encodes CASSLDSSPNSPLHF. The whole variable domain, remainder taken from reference TRBV7-9 and TRBJ1-6, is DTGVSQNPRHKITKRGQNVTFRCDPISEHNRLYWYRQTLGQGPEFLTYFQNEAQLEKSRLLSDRFSAERPKGSFSTLEIQRTEQGDSAMYLCASSLDSSPNSPLHFGNGTRLTVT.

A note on this clonotype: An end of the junction does not agree with germline; a read error may underlie this. V gene TRBV7-2 combines with J gene TRBJ2-5; no reliable D call. Germline V gives CDR1 SGHTA, CDR2 FQGNSA. The CDR3 sequence is 14 residues long. CDR3 loop: CASSHRSSAETQCF. For the CDR3, the DNA is TGTGCCAGCAGCCACCGGTCGAGCGCGGAGACCCAGTGCTTC.

The table lists this clonotype with a count of one. The chain joins TRBV10-3 to TRBJ2-6, with TRBD1 matching 10 bases. The CDR3 contains 14 residues. The V segment lost 11 bases and the J segment 18 bases; nucleotides outside the gene matches: 19. The V gene's germline CDR1 is ENHRY and CDR2 SYGVKD. The DNA for the CDR3 is TGTGCCTCCTATCCGGGACAGGGGACTAAGGGCCCGACTTTC. Amino acids: CASYPGQGTKGPTF.

Ten or more counts support this clonotype. The chain recombines TRBV15 with TRBJ1-1; 8 positions agree with TRBD1. CDR1 is LNHNV and CDR2 is YYDKDF in the germline V gene (reference sequence). The CDR3 is 15 amino acids. Trimming took 6 bases from V and 1 from J; bases not matched to a gene: 7. The CDR3 DNA sequence: TGTGCCACCAGGGCCTGGGACAGGAGGAACACTGAAGCTTTCTTT. Its protein is CATRAWDRRNTEAFF.

This chain joins TRBV7-9 and TRBJ1-1, with D unresolved. From germline, CDR1 is SEHNR and CDR2 FQNEAQ (reference sequence). CDR3 length: 12 amino acids. The V gene lost 5 bases and the J gene lost 6 bases, with 10 bases spanning the gap. The CDR3 DNA is TGTGCCAGCAGCCAGTCCATCTCTGAAGCTTTCTTT. Its protein is CASSQSISEAFF.

The chain is built from TRBV12-3 or TRBV12-4 and TRBJ1-5, with D perhaps matching TRBD1 (6 bases). V gave up 5 bases and J gave up 5 bases, with 16 bases separating them. The CDR3 contains 15 residues. CDR3 bases: TGTGCCAGCAGTCTCTGGGGGGCGCAAGATCAGCCCCAGCATTTT. It yields the protein CASSLWGAQDQPQHF.

A remark on this clonotype: Sequence at one end of the junction differs from germline and may be a read error. J is TRBJ2-6 and V is TRBV29-1, with D possibly TRBD2 on 6 matching bases. The germline V gene encodes CDR1 SQVTM and CDR2 ANQGSEA. CDR3 length: 13 amino acids. CDR3 loop: CSVVRGTGNTEAF. CDR3 nucleotides: TGCAGCGTTGTTCGTGGGACTGGGAACACTGAAGCTTTC.

This clonotype has only one observation. The genes are TRBV19 and TRBJ1-5; D not certain. Germline V gives CDR1 LNHDA, CDR2 SQIVND (reference sequence). V shed 4 bases and J shed 5 bases, with 9 bases lying between them. The CDR3 spans 13 residues. The DNA of the CDR3 is TGTGCCAGTAGTAGCCAGCAATATCAGCCCCAGCATTTT. Its protein is CASSSQQYQPQHF.

This clonotype has at least ten counts. The CDR3 nucleotides read TGTGCCAGCAGGACCGCGGGCATGAACACTGAAGCTTTCTTT. Protein: CASRTAGMNTEAFF. This sequence joins TRBV6-5 and TRBJ1-1; D ambiguous. Germline lookup yields CDR1 MNHEY and CDR2 SVGAGI. Trimming pared 6 bases from V and 0 bases from J, leaving 11 bases between. This CDR3 comprises 14 residues.

The chain combines TRBV7-3 with TRBJ2-1; TRBD2 is a possible D gene (6 bases). Germline V gives CDR1 SGHTA, CDR2 FQGTGA. CDR3 size: 13 residues. V shed 5 bases and J shed 9 bases, with 14 bases lying between them. This chain's CDR3 is CASSRYEEGEQFF. The DNA of the CDR3 is TGTGCCAGCAGCCGGTATGAGGAGGGTGAGCAGTTCTTC.

The V and J genes are TRBV7-4 and TRBJ2-7; 8 positions match TRBD1. Germline loops: CDR1 SGHVT, CDR2 SQSDAQ. This CDR3 region has 11 residues. J gave up 6 bases and V 6 bases, and 1 base lay outside the gene matches. As DNA, the CDR3 is TGTGCCAGCAGAGGACAGGGCGAGCAGTACTTC. It yields the protein CASRGQGEQYF. Full variable domain (remainder filled in from reference TRBV7-4 and TRBJ2-7): GAGVSQSPRYKVAKRGRDVALRCDSISGHVTLYWYRQTLGQGSEVLTYSQSDAQRDKSGRPSGRFSAERPERSVSTLKIQRTEQGDSAVYLCASRGQGEQYFGPGTRLTVT.

This clonotype showed up many times. This chain links TRBV2 with TRBJ2-7, with 9 bases that match TRBD1. This CDR3 comprises 16 residues. Losses at the gene ends were 7 bases for V and 3 bases for J; bases not matched to a gene: 13. The germline V gene encodes CDR1 SNHLY and CDR2 FYNNEI. DNA of the CDR3: TGTGCCAGCACCGAGCCGGACAGGGGCGTTGTCTACGAGCAGTACTTC. Its translation is CASTEPDRGVVYEQYF.

This clonotype was seen just once. The chain couples TRBV7-9 to TRBJ2-5; no clear D. The CDR3 covers 14 residues. Trimming shortened V by 0 bases and J by 4 bases, and 9 bases separated the two germline ends. Germline V gives CDR1 SEHNR, CDR2 FQNEAQ (reference sequence). Written as DNA, the CDR3 is TGTGCCAGCAGCTTAGCCCGGACCCTAGAGACCCAGTACTTC. Its translation is CASSLARTLETQYF.

V is TRBV7-3 and J is TRBJ2-3; 8 nucleotides align to TRBD2. Per germline, CDR1 SGHTA and CDR2 FQGTGA. Germline trimming cut 5 bases from V and 4 bases from J; bases unmatched to any gene: 14. The CDR3 covers 17 residues. The CDR3 DNA sequence: TGTGCCAGCAGCCTACGGCCCCTAGCGGGCAGGGCAGATACGCAGTATTTT. Amino acid sequence: CASSLRPLAGRADTQYF.

Concerning this clonotype: The conserved phenylalanine or tryptophan normally closing the CDR3 is absent here, so this likely arose from a read error. The chain joins TRBV20-1 to TRBJ1-1; D is unclear. The CDR3 extends over 11 amino acids. V shed 1 base and J shed 5 bases, with 5 bases lying between them. Germline CDR1 reads DFQATT; CDR2 reads SNEGSKA (reference sequence). The CDR3 loop is CSARGWTEAFL. The CDR3 DNA is TGCAGTGCTAGAGGATGGACTGAAGCTTTCCTT.

This chain connects TRBV29-1 to TRBJ1-2; D is ambiguous. The CDR3 consists of 10 residues. V dropped 4 bases and J dropped 8 bases, with 8 bases sitting between them. Germline CDR1 reads SQVTM; CDR2 reads ANQGSEA. In DNA form, the CDR3 reads TGCAGCGTTGTGGACGGAGGCTACACCTTC. Encoded protein: CSVVDGGYTF.

This clonotype occurred many times. J is TRBJ1-5 and V is TRBV10-3, with D perhaps TRBD1 (5 bases). The CDR3 covers 16 residues. Trimming shortened V by 10 bases and J by 11 bases, and 30 bases separated the two germline ends. Looked up from germline, CDR1 is ENHRY and CDR2 is SYGVKD. The CDR3 DNA reads as TGTGCCACAAGGATAGGGGTTGACGTTGGCCAAGAGACCCAGCATTTT. As protein: CATRIGVDVGQETQHF.

This clonotype was counted ten times or more. V and J are TRBV29-1 and TRBJ2-2; D not certain. The V gene's germline CDR1 is SQVTM and CDR2 ANQGSEA. V lost 5 bases to trimming and J lost 4 bases, with 5 bases between them. The CDR3 spans 11 residues. CDR3 DNA: TGCAGCGTTTCCAGCACCGGGGAGCTGTTTTTT. This gives the protein CSVSSTGELFF.

The V gene is TRBV10-3, the J gene TRBJ2-6; D is perhaps TRBD1 (6 bases). Per germline, CDR1 ENHRY and CDR2 SYGVKD. Trimming removed 0 bases at V and 3 bases at J, with 9 bases between. There are 16 residues in the CDR3. CDR3 in DNA: TGTGCCATCAGTGAGTCCCAGGGGAGTGGGGCCAACGTCCTGACTTTC. It yields the protein CAISESQGSGANVLTF.

This clonotype has at least ten counts. The chain carries TRBV10-3 and TRBJ1-1; the D is unclear. V was clipped by 5 bases and J by 1 base, with 11 bases between them. The length of the CDR3 is 14 residues. The germline CDR1 and CDR2 sequences are ENHRY and SYGVKD. The CDR3 sequence is CAISSRRGNTEAFF. In nucleotides, the CDR3 is TGTGCCATCAGTTCCCGACGGGGGAACACTGAAGCTTTCTTT.